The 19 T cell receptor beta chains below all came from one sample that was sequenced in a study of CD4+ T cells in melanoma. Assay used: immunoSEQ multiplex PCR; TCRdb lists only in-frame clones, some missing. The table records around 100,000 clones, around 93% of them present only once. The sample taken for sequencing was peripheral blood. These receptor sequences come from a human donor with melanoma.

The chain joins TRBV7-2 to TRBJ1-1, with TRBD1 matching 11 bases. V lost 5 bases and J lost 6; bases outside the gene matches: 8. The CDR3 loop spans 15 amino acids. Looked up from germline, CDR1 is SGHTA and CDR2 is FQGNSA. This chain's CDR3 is CASSGRDRGDAEAFF. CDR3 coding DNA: TGTGCCAGCAGCGGAAGGGACAGGGGGGACGCTGAAGCTTTCTTT.

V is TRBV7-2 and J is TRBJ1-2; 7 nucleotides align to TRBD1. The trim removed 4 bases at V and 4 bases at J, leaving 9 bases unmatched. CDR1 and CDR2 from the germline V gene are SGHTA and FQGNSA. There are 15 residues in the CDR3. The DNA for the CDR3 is TGTGCCAGCAGCTGGACAGGAGCGGCTGGCTATGGCTACACCTTC. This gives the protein CASSWTGAAGYGYTF.

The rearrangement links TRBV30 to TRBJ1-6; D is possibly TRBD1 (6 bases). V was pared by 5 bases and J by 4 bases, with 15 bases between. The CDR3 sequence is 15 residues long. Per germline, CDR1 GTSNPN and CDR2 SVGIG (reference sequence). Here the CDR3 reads CAWSDRRGYNSPLHF. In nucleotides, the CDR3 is TGTGCCTGGTCCGACAGGAGGGGTTATAATTCACCCCTCCACTTT.

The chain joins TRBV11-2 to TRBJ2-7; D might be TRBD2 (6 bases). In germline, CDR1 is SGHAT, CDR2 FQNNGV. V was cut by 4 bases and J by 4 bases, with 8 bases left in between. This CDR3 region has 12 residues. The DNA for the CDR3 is TGTGCCAGCAGCTCCGCGGGGTACGAGCAGTACTTC. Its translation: CASSSAGYEQYF.

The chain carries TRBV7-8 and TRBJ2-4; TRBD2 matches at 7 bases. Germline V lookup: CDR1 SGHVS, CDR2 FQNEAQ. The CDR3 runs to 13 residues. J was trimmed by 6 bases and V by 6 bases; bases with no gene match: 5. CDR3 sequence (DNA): TGTGCCAGCAGACCATCTAGCGGAAACATTCAGTACTTC. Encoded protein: CASRPSSGNIQYF.

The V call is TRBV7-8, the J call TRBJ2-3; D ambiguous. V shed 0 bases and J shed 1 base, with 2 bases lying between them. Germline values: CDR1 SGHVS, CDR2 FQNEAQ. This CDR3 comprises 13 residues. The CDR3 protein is CASSLARTDTQYF. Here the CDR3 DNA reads TGTGCCAGCAGCTTAGCGCGCACAGATACGCAGTATTTT.

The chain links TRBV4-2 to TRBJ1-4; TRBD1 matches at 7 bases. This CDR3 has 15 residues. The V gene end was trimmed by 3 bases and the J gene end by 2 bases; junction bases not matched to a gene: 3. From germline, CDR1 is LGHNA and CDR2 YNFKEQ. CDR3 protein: CASSHLRGTNEKLFF. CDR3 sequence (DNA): TGTGCCAGCAGCCACCTCAGGGGGACTAATGAAAAACTGTTTTTT.

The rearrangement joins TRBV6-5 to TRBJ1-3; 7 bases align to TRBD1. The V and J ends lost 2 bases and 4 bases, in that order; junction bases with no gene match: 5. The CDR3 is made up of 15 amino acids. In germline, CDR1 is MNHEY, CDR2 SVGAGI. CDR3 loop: CASSYGGTVGNTIYF. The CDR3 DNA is TGTGCCAGCAGTTACGGTGGGACAGTAGGAAACACCATATATTTT.

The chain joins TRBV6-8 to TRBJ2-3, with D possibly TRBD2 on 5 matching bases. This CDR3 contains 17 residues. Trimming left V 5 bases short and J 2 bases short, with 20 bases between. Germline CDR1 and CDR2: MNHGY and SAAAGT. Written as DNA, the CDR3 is TGTGCCAGCAGTACCGGGGTAAATGAGTTCCCCACAGATACGCAGTATTTT. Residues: CASSTGVNEFPTDTQYF.

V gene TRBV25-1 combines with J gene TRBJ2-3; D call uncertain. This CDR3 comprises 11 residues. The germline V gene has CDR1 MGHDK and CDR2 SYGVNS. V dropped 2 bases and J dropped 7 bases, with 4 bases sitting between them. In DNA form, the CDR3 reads TGTGCCAGCAGTGAACTGAATACGCAGTATTTT. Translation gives CASSELNTQYF.

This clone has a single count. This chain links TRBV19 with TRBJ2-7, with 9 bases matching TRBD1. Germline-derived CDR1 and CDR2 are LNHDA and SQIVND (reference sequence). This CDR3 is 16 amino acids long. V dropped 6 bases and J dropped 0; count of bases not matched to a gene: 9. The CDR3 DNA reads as TGTGCCAGTAGCCGAACAGGGGGCCTCAGCTCCTACGAGCAGTACTTC. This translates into CASSRTGGLSSYEQYF.

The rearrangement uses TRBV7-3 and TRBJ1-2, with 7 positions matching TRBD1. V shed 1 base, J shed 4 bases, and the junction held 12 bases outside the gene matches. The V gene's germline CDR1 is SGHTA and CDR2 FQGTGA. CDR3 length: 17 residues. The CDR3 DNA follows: TGTGCCAGCAGCTTAAGGGGCCCGACAGGGAAGGTCTATGGCTACACCTTC. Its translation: CASSLRGPTGKVYGYTF.

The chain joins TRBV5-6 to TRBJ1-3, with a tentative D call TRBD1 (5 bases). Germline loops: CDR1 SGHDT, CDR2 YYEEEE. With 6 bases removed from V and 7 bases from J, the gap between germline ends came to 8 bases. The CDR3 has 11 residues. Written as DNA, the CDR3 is TGTGCCAGCATTCAGGGTAACACCATATATTTT. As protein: CASIQGNTIYF. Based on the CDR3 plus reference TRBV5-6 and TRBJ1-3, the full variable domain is DAGVTQSPTHLIKTRGQQVTLRCSPKSGHDTVSWYQQALGQGPQFIFQYYEEEERQRGNFPDRFSGHQFPNYSSELNVNALLLGDSALYLCASIQGNTIYFGEGSWLTVV.

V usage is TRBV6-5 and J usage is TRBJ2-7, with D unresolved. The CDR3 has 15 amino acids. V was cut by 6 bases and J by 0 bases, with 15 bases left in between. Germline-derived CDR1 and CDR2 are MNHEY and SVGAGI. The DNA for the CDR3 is TGTGCCAGCAGAAGTAAAACACGAAGCTCCTACGAGCAGTACTTC. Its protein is CASRSKTRSSYEQYF.

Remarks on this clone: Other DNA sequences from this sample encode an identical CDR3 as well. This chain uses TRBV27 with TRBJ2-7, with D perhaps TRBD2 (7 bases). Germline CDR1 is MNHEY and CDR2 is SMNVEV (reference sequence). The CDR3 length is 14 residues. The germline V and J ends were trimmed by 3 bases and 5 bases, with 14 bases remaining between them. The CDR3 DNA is TGTGCCAGCAGTTTGTCGGGGGGCGGCCACGAGCAGTACTTC. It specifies CASSLSGGGHEQYF.

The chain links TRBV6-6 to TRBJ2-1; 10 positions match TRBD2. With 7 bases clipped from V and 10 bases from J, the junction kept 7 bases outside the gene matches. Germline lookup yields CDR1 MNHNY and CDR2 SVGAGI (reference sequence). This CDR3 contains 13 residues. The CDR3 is CASNPPLAGEQFF. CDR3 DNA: TGTGCCAGCAACCCACCACTAGCGGGAGAGCAGTTCTTC.

CDR3 loop: CASSPGDRSYGELFF. The CDR3, as DNA: TGTGCCAGCTCACCGGGTGACAGGTCTTACGGGGAGCTGTTTTTT. The chain employs TRBV18 and TRBJ2-2, with D maybe TRBD1 (6 bases). Trimming took off 3 bases at V and 7 bases at J, with 15 bases between the two ends. CDR3 length: 15 amino acids. The germline CDR1 and CDR2 sequences are KGHSH and LQKENI.

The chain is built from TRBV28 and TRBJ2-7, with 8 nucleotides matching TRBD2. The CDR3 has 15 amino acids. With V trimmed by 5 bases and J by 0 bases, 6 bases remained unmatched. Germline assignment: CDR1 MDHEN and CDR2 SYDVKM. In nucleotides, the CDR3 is TGTGCCAGCAGTGACCTAGCGGGCCGCTCCTACGAGCAGTACTTC. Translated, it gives CASSDLAGRSYEQYF.

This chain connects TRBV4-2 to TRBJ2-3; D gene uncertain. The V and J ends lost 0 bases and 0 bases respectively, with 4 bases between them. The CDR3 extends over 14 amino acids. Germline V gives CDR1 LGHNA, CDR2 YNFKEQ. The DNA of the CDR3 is TGTGCCAGCAGCCAAGAGGCTAGCACAGATACGCAGTATTTT. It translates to CASSQEASTDTQYF.